This T cell receptor (beta chain) was retrieved from a study of T-cell memory formation after mild COVID-19. This clonotype was counted only a few times. Germline V CDR1 and CDR2: SEHNR, FQNEAQ (reference sequence). Trimming at V came to 1 base and at J to 6 bases, leaving 3 bases not matched to a gene. CDR3 length equals 15 residues. TCRdb re-called the 5' RACE reads through MiXCR, storing one row per CDR3 protein. The sample lists under 250,000 distinct CDR3 sequences, 15% occurring once. The chain recombines TRBV7-9 with TRBJ1-6, with 7 bases that match TRBD1. Sequenced sample: PBMCs or a T cell subset sorted from them (not recorded which). This TCR was sampled from an adult woman who had mild COVID-19 (a few samples of this study predate the infection). Cell type and time point are not known. CDR3 loop: CASSLGGTANSPLHF. In DNA form, the CDR3 reads TGTGCCAGCAGCTTAGGCGGGACAGCTAATTCACCCCTCCACTTT.